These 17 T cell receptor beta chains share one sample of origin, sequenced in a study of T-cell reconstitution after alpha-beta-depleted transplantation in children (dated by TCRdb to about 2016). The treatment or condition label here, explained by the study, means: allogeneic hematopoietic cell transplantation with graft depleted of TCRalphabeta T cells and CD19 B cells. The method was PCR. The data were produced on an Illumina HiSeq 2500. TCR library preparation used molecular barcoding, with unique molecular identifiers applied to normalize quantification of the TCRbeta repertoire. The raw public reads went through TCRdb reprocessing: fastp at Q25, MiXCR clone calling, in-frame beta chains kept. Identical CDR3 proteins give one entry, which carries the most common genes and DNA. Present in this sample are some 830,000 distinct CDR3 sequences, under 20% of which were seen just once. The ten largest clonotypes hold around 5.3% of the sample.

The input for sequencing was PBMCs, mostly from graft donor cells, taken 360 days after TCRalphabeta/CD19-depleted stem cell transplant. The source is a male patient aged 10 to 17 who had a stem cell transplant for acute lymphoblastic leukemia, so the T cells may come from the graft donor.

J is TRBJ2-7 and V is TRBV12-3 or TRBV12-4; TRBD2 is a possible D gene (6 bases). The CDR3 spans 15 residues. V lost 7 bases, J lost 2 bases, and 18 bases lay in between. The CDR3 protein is CASTPRLGSAYEQYF. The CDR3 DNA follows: TGTGCCAGCACCCCTAGACTAGGGAGTGCCTACGAGCAGTACTTC.

CDR3 in amino acids: CASSFGQGNYYEQYF. The CDR3 nucleotides are TGCGCCAGCAGCTTTGGACAGGGGAACTACTACGAGCAGTACTTC. This chain connects TRBV5-1 to TRBJ2-7; 9 bases match TRBD1. There are 15 residues in the CDR3. Looked up from germline, CDR1 is SGHRS and CDR2 is YFSETQ. V lost 2 bases, J lost 3 bases, and 6 bases stayed unmatched.

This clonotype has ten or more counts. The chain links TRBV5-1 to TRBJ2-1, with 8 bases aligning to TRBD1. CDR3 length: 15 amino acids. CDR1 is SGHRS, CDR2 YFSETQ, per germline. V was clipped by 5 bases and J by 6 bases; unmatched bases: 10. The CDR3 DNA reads TGCGCCAGCAGGACACAGGGCAGGGGGCTCAATGAGCAGTTCTTC. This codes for CASRTQGRGLNEQFF.

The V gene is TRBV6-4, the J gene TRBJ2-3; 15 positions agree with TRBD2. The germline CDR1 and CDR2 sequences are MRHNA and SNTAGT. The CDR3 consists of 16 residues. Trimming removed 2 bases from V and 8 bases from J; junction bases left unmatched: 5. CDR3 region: CASSDEPGLAGGTQYF. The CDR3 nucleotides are TGTGCCAGCAGTGACGAACCGGGACTAGCGGGAGGTACGCAGTATTTT.

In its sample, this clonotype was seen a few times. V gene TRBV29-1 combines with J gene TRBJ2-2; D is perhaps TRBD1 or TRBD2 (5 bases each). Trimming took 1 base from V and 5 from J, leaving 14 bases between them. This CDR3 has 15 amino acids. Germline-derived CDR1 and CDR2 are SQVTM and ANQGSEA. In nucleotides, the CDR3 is TGCAGCGTTGAAGGGGCAGGGAGAAATACCGGGGAGCTGTTTTTT. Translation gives CSVEGAGRNTGELFF.

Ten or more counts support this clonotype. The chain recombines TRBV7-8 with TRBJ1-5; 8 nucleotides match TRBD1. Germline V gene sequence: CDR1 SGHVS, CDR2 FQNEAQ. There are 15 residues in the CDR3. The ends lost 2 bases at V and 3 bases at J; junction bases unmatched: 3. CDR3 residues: CASSLSGGVNQPQHF. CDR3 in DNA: TGTGCCAGCAGCTTATCAGGGGGCGTCAATCAGCCCCAGCATTTT.

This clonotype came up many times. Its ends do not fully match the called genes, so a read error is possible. The CDR3 DNA reads TGCAGTGCCAGAGGACTAGCGGGAGGATCGTACCAAGAGACCCAGTACTTC. Amino acid sequence: CSARGLAGGSYQETQYF. This sequence joins TRBV20-1 and TRBJ2-5; 14 bases are a match to TRBD2. This CDR3 has 17 amino acids. Germline-derived CDR1 and CDR2 are DFQATT and SNEGSKA (reference sequence).

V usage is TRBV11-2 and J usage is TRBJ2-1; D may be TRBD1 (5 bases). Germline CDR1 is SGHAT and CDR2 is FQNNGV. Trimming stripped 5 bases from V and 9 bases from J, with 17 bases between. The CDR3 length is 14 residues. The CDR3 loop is CASSLIPQTVEQFF. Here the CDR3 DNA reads TGTGCCAGCAGCCTTATCCCTCAGACAGTTGAGCAGTTCTTC.

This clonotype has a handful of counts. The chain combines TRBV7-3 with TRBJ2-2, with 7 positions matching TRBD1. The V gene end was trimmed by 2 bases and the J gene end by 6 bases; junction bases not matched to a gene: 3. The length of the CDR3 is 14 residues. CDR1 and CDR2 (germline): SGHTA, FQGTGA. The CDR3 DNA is TGTGCCAGCAGCTTAGAGGGGGCATCCGGGGAGCTGTTTTTT. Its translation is CASSLEGASGELFF.

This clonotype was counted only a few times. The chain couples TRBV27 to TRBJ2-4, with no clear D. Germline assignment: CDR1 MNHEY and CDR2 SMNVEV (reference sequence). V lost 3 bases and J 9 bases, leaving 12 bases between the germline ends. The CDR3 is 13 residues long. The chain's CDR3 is CASSFFGYGIQYF. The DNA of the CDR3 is TGTGCCAGCAGTTTTTTCGGGTACGGCATTCAGTACTTC.

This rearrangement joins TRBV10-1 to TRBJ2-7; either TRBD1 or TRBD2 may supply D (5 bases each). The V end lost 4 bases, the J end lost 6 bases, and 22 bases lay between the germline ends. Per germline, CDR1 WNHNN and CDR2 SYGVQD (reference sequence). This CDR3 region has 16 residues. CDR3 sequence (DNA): TGCGCCAGCAGTGGCTACTCTGGGACGGCGGGTCCCGAGCAGTACTTC. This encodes CASSGYSGTAGPEQYF.

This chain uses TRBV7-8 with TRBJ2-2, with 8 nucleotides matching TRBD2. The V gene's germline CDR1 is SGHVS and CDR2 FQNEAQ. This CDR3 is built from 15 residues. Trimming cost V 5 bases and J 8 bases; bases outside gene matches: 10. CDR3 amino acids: CASSPLIGGAGELFF. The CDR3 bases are TGTGCCAGCAGCCCACTCATCGGGGGGGCTGGGGAGCTGTTTTTT.

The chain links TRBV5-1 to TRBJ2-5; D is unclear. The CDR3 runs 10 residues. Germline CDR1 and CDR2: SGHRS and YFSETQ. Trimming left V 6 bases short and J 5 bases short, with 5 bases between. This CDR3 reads CASIVETQYF. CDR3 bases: TGCGCCAGCATCGTGGAGACCCAGTACTTC.

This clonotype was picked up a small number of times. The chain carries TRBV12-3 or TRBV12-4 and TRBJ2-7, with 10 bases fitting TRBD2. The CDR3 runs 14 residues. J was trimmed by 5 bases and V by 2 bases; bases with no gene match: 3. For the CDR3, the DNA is TGTGCCAGCAGTTTACCCCTAGCGGGAGACGAGCAGTACTTC. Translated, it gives CASSLPLAGDEQYF.

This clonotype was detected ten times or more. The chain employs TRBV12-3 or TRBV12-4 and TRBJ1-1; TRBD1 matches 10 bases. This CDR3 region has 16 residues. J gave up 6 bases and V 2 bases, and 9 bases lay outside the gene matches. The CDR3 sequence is CASSLPGQGLLAEAFF. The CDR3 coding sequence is TGTGCCAGCAGTTTACCGGGACAGGGGCTTTTGGCTGAAGCTTTCTTT.

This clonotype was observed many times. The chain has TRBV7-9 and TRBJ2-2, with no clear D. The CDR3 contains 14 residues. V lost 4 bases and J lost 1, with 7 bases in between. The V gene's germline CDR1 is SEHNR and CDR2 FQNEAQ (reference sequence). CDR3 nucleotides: TGTGCCAGCAGCTCCCCTTGGAACACCGGGGAGCTGTTTTTT. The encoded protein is CASSSPWNTGELFF.

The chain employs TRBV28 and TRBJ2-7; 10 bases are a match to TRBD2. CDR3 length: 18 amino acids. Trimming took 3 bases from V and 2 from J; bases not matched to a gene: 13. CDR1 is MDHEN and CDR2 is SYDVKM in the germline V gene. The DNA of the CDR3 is TGTGCCAGCAGTTTTGACACCCTACTAGCGGGAAGGCCCTACGAGCAGTACTTC. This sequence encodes CASSFDTLLAGRPYEQYF.